This T cell receptor (beta chain) was identified in a study of blood T cell repertoires in COVID-19. Germline CDR1 reads LNHDA; CDR2 reads SQIVND (reference sequence). With 5 bases removed from V and 2 bases from J, the gap between germline ends came to 19 bases. The CDR3 consists of 16 residues. A single count supports this clone. Original data processing: Quantification of nucleated cells was approximated via reference gene primer amplification. Assay: immunoSEQ multiplex PCR; the TCRdb copy retains only in-frame clones and omits some. From that table come the V and J calls and clone size; the DNA was used to work out D and trimming. The sample lists roughly 330,000 clones, approximately 84% seen once, with 8.5% to 12% in the top ten.

Material: PBMCs or T cells enriched from blood (not recorded which). This receptor was obtained from a young woman who had recovered from COVID-19. V usage is TRBV19 and J usage is TRBJ2-7; D is perhaps TRBD1 (6 bases). This CDR3 is CASSLTQGWSTYEQYF. The CDR3 DNA is TGTGCCAGTAGTCTGACACAGGGTTGGTCAACCTACGAGCAGTACTTC.